A selection of T cell receptor beta chains follows, all from one sample in a study of T-cell reconstitution after alpha-beta-depleted transplantation in children. TCRdb used MiXCR to reprocess the PCR reads, holding one entry per CDR3 protein. The table lists 55,000 to 70,000 distinct CDR3 sequences, about a tenth of them singletons. Sequencing used PBMCs, obtained before TCRalphabeta/CD19-depleted stem cell transplant. The receptors were sampled from a boy younger than 18 with acute myeloid leukemia, due to receive a stem cell transplant. The CDR3 runs from the conserved cysteine through the conserved F or W. The D gene is left open where the match is weak. A row's size may be missing; if present it is once, few, many or a size class.

CDR3nt	CDR3aa	j_gene	abundance	v_gene	d_gene
TGCGCCAGCAGTGAGAGAGGGACCGGGGAGCTGTTTTTT	CASSERGTGELFF	TRBJ2-2	few	TRBV10-1	.
TGCGCCAGCAGTGAGTCGCGAGGGGATTGGGCCGGGGAGCTGTTTTTT	CASSESRGDWAGELFF	TRBJ2-2	many	TRBV10-1	.
TGTGCCAGCAGCGCTACAGGCCCCCCAGAGACCCAGTACTTC	CASSATGPPETQYF	TRBJ2-5	many	TRBV9	.
TGTGCCAGCGGCCTCCGGGGACTAGCGGGAGATACGGTCGGGGAGCTGTTTTTT	CASGLRGLAGDTVGELFF	TRBJ2-2	.	TRBV6-1	TRBD2
TGTGCCAGCGACCCTGCGTCGGACATGATGAATTCACCCCTCCACTTT	CASDPASDMMNSPLHF	TRBJ1-6	many	TRBV7-6	.
TGCGCCAGCAGCTTGGCCCCGGGGGTTGGCACCGGGGAGCTGTTTTTT	CASSLAPGVGTGELFF	TRBJ2-2	many	TRBV5-1	.
TGTGCCAGCAGCTACGACACTCCTGAGCAGTTCTTC	CASSYDTPEQFF	TRBJ2-1	few	TRBV7-2	.
TGCAGTGCTAGAGATTCCAGGACAGATACGCAGTATTTT	CSARDSRTDTQYF	TRBJ2-3	many	TRBV20-1	.
TGTGCCACCAGTGCGGGACAAATATACAATGAGCAGTTCTTC	CATSAGQIYNEQFF	TRBJ2-1	many	TRBV24-1	.
TGCGCCAGCAGCCCCTGGACTAGCGGGAGCCACAGGGAGCAGTTCTTC	CASSPWTSGSHREQFF	TRBJ2-1	.	TRBV5-1	TRBD2
TGCGCCAGCAGCTTGGCCGGGACAGGGGGTTTCTACGAGCAGTACTTC	CASSLAGTGGFYEQYF	TRBJ2-7	many	TRBV5-1	TRBD1
TGTGCCAGCAGTTACGACGGGTGGTTGTCAAGAGAAAAACTGTTTTTT	CASSYDGWLSREKLFF	TRBJ1-4	many	TRBV6-5	.
TGCGCCAGCAGCCAAGGGCTAGCGGGAGGTGGAACCGGGGAGCTGTTTTTT	CASSQGLAGGGTGELFF	TRBJ2-2	.	TRBV4-3	TRBD2
TGTGCCAGCAGCCAAGATATGGGCCCGGGCATACTAAGAGGGCTAAACAATGAGCAGTTCTTC	CASSQDMGPGILRGLNNEQFF	TRBJ2-1	.	TRBV3-1	.
TGTGCCAGCAGTTTAGGGGCAACTAGCACAAAAGCCTACGAGCAGTACTTC	CASSLGATSTKAYEQYF	TRBJ2-7	many	TRBV27	.
TGTGCCAGCAGCGTAGGCCCCACCGGGGAGCTGTTTTTT	CASSVGPTGELFF	TRBJ2-2	many	TRBV9	.
TGCAGTGCTAGGGCACTAGCTTTAGAGACCCAGTACTTC	CSARALALETQYF	TRBJ2-5	many	TRBV20-1	.
TGCGCCAGCAGCTTGAGAGGGATTACTGGAAACACCATATATTTT	CASSLRGITGNTIYF	TRBJ1-3	many	TRBV5-1	.
TGCAGTGCTAGCGTTGGACTAGCGGGGGTGGAGACCCAGTACTTC	CSASVGLAGVETQYF	TRBJ2-5	.	TRBV20-1	TRBD2
TGCGCCAGCAGCTTAGCGGGGGGGCGGGTCCATGAGCAGTTCTTC	CASSLAGGRVHEQFF	TRBJ2-1	many	TRBV4-1	TRBD2
TGCGCCAGCAGCAGGGGACTAGCGGGGCGGAGCACAGATACGCAGTATTTT	CASSRGLAGRSTDTQYF	TRBJ2-3	many	TRBV5-1	TRBD2
TGTGCCAGCAGTTTGGACGGGAGCGCAGATACGCAGTATTTT	CASSLDGSADTQYF	TRBJ2-3	many	TRBV12-3/TRBV12-4	.
TGTGCCAGCCAGTTGACGCACAGCCTATCCTACGAGCAGTACTTC	CASQLTHSLSYEQYF	TRBJ2-7	many	TRBV6-2/TRBV6-3	.
TGTGCCAGCAGCTTATCAGCGGGTACTCAAGAGACCCAGTACTTC	CASSLSAGTQETQYF	TRBJ2-5	many	TRBV7-3	.
TGTGCCACCAGTGATTTCAAGACAGATCTGGAGACCCAGTACTTC	CATSDFKTDLETQYF	TRBJ2-5	many	TRBV24-1	.
TGTGCCAGCAGCCAGGCCTCACAGGGGCGGACTAATGAAAAACTGTTTTTT	CASSQASQGRTNEKLFF	TRBJ1-4	few	TRBV14	TRBD1
TGCAGTGCTAGCGTGCAGGGTTGGGATCAGCCCCAGCATTTT	CSASVQGWDQPQHF	TRBJ1-5	many	TRBV20-1	.
TGTGCCAGCAGCACCCAGGGAGGTACGCAGTATTTT	CASSTQGGTQYF	TRBJ2-3	many	TRBV7-6	.
TGTGCCAGCAGTTTTCTGGCTTCACCCCTCCACTTT	CASSFLASPLHF	TRBJ1-6	many	TRBV12-3/TRBV12-4	.
TGTGCCAGCAGCGACGGACTAGCGGAAACCTACGAGCAGTACTTC	CASSDGLAETYEQYF	TRBJ2-7	many	TRBV9	TRBD2
TGTGCCATCAGTGAGTCTGGCGGGAATCAGCCCCAGCATTTT	CAISESGGNQPQHF	TRBJ1-5	many	TRBV10-3	.
TGTGCCAGCAGTTCCCACGCGGGGGGGCCCTCCAATGAGCAGTTCTTC	CASSSHAGGPSNEQFF	TRBJ2-1	many	TRBV12-3/TRBV12-4	TRBD2
TGCTGTGCTAGAGACCCCCTGACTAGCGGGGTATCGGAGACCCAGTACTTC	CCARDPLTSGVSETQYF	TRBJ2-5	few	TRBV20-1	TRBD2